Listed below are T cell receptor beta chains from one sample, sequenced in a study of a mutant IDH1 vaccine in newly diagnosed glioma. These receptors' antigens are unknown. Libraries were prepared by immunoSEQ multiplex PCR; TCRdb keeps only in-frame clonotypes and omits some of them. The data hold about 38,000 clones, with around 78% observed a single time. Sequenced here: PBMCs, sampled from a glioma patient whose treatment included an IDH1 peptide vaccine. The receptors stem from a man aged 35 to 55 with glioma. Both conserved end residues are part of each CDR3. The D gene is left open where the match is weak. Rows may omit the clone size; those that give it use once, few, many or a size class.

clone size	D gene	J gene	V gene	CDR3 protein	CDR3 DNA
.	.	TRBJ1-2	TRBV6-5	CASSYSSDSNYGYTF	TGTGCCAGCAGTTACTCGAGCGACAGCAACTATGGCTACACCTTC
.	TRBD1	TRBJ1-5	TRBV7-8	CASSRGTGGLGQPQHF	TGTGCCAGCAGCAGAGGGACAGGGGGCTTAGGGCAGCCCCAGCATTTT
.	.	TRBJ1-1	TRBV27	CASRPRRAGPQEYTEAFF	TGTGCCAGCAGACCACGCAGGGCCGGGCCCCAAGAATACACTGAAGCTTTCTTT
.	TRBD1	TRBJ2-7	TRBV6-5	CASSQTGSTYEQYF	TGTGCCAGCAGCCAGACAGGGAGTACCTACGAGCAGTACTTC
.	.	TRBJ2-7	TRBV5-1	CASSLADEQYF	TGCGCCAGCAGCTTAGCCGACGAGCAGTACTTC
.	.	TRBJ2-4	TRBV5-1	CASSLALEAAKNIQYF	TGCGCCAGCAGCTTGGCTCTGGAGGCGGCCAAAAACATTCAGTACTTC
few	.	TRBJ1-3	TRBV5-1	CASSLGNVPGHSGNTIYF	TGCGCCAGCAGCTTGGGTAACGTTCCAGGGCACTCTGGAAACACCATATATTTT
.	.	TRBJ2-1	TRBV10-2	CASRVPGSRLGGLEQFF	TGCGCCAGCAGGGTCCCTGGATCTCGTTTAGGGGGATTGGAGCAGTTCTTC
.	.	TRBJ2-2	TRBV10-3	CAISESASGAGELFF	TGTGCCATCAGTGAGTCGGCTAGTGGGGCCGGGGAGCTGTTTTTT
.	.	TRBJ1-6	TRBV10-3	CAMSRDGNSPLHF	TGTGCCATGAGCCGGGACGGTAATTCACCCCTCCACTTT
.	.	TRBJ1-2	TRBV6-5	CASVGGGSNYGYTF	TGTGCCAGCGTAGGGGGGGGGTCTAACTATGGCTACACCTTC
few	.	TRBJ2-5	TRBV7-2	CASSLDRGVGKTQYF	TGTGCCAGCAGCCTCGATAGGGGGGTCGGGAAGACCCAGTACTTC
.	.	TRBJ2-7	TRBV6-6	CASSSGQSSYEQYF	TGTGCCAGCAGTTCCGGACAGAGCTCCTACGAGCAGTACTTC
once	.	TRBJ1-2	TRBV5-6	CASSLWGINYGYTF	TGTGCCAGCAGCTTGTGGGGGATCAACTATGGCTACACCTTC
.	.	TRBJ1-4	TRBV6-5	CASSYSVTATNEKLFF	TGTGCCAGCAGTTACTCGGTCACTGCAACTAATGAAAAACTGTTTTTT
.	TRBD1	TRBJ1-2	TRBV5-1	CASSPDRDQYTF	TGCGCCAGCAGCCCCGACAGGGACCAATACACCTTC
.	.	TRBJ1-3	TRBV5-6	CASSDRTRTGNTIYF	TGTGCCAGCAGCGACAGGACCCGGACTGGAAACACCATATATTTT
.	.	TRBJ2-7	TRBV29-1	CSVGDAYEQYF	TGCAGCGTTGGGGATGCCTACGAGCAGTACTTC
.	TRBD1	TRBJ1-1	TRBV7-2	CASSVTGGNTEAFF	TGTGCCAGCAGCGTGACAGGGGGGAACACTGAAGCTTTCTTT
.	TRBD1	TRBJ2-2	TRBV5-4	CASSFGGTGIPGELFF	TGTGCCAGCAGCTTCGGCGGGACAGGGATCCCCGGGGAGCTGTTTTTT
.	.	TRBJ1-5	TRBV6-5	CASSSRVNQPQHF	TGTGCCAGCAGTTCCAGGGTCAATCAGCCCCAGCATTTT
.	TRBD1	TRBJ1-1	TRBV27	CASSLSTGAMNTEAFF	TGTGCCAGCAGTTTATCGACAGGGGCTATGAACACTGAAGCTTTCTTT
.	TRBD1	TRBJ1-2	TRBV5-6	CASSQNSRQGAGGYTF	TGTGCCAGCAGCCAGAACTCGCGGCAGGGGGCTGGCGGCTACACCTTC
.	TRBD1	TRBJ2-7	TRBV9	CASSVGTGALHEQYF	TGTGCCAGCAGCGTAGGCACAGGGGCGCTTCACGAGCAGTACTTC
.	.	TRBJ2-3	TRBV6-4	CASSRSGSTDTQYF	TGTGCCAGCAGTCGGTCCGGTAGCACAGATACGCAGTATTTT
.	TRBD2	TRBJ2-3	TRBV29-1	CSVLETSGGPPRIDTQYF	TGCAGCGTACTTGAGACTAGCGGGGGACCTCCCAGGATAGATACGCAGTATTTT
.	.	TRBJ1-2	TRBV6-1	CAGGEEVYGYTF	TGTGCCGGTGGAGAAGAGGTCTATGGCTACACCTTC
.	.	TRBJ2-1	TRBV5-1	CASSLGPRGEQFF	TGCGCCAGCAGCTTGGGGCCCCGCGGTGAGCAGTTCTTC
.	.	TRBJ1-2	TRBV4-2	CASSQEGGYGYTF	TGTGCCAGCAGCCAAGAAGGGGGCTATGGCTACACCTTC
.	TRBD2	TRBJ2-5	TRBV7-8	CASSSLRLAGGPRVETQYF	TGTGCCAGCAGCTCGCTACGACTAGCGGGGGGGCCCCGGGTAGAGACCCAGTACTTC
few	TRBD1	TRBJ1-2	TRBV5-1	CASRTGGVYGYTF	TGCGCCAGCAGAACAGGGGGCGTCTATGGCTACACCTTC
.	TRBD1	TRBJ1-6	TRBV2	CASRETGGPNSPLHF	TGTGCCAGCAGGGAGACAGGGGGCCCTAATTCACCCCTCCACTTT
once	.	TRBJ2-7	TRBV7-2	CASSLGGWVGSRAEQYF	TGTGCCAGCAGCTTAGGGGGTTGGGTAGGCAGCCGCGCCGAGCAGTACTTC
once	.	TRBJ2-3	TRBV18	CASSPRTGADTQYF	TGTGCCAGCTCACCAAGAACCGGGGCAGATACGCAGTATTTT
few	.	TRBJ1-1	TRBV7-9	CASRPRGAGTAFF	TGTGCCAGCAGGCCAAGGGGGGCGGGAACGGCTTTCTTT
.	.	TRBJ1-2	TRBV15	CATSRDLQGKYGYTF	TGTGCCACCAGCAGAGATCTTCAGGGGAAATATGGCTACACCTTC
.	TRBD1	TRBJ1-1	TRBV5-1	CASSWTSGTGSTEAFF	TGCGCCAGCAGCTGGACATCCGGGACAGGGTCCACTGAAGCTTTCTTT
once	.	TRBJ2-1	TRBV7-9	CASSGQDSLGFF	TGTGCCAGCAGTGGTCAGGACAGTCTCGGGTTCTTC
.	.	TRBJ1-5	TRBV6-5	CASSYSAAGFQPQHF	TGTGCCAGCAGTTATAGCGCAGCGGGATTCCAGCCCCAGCATTTT
.	TRBD2	TRBJ2-5	TRBV7-2	CASSLISGETQYF	TGTGCCAGCAGCTTAATTAGCGGGGAGACCCAGTACTTC
.	TRBD1	TRBJ1-2	TRBV19	CASSTRQGVIYGYTF	TGTGCCAGTAGTACCAGACAGGGCGTAATCTATGGCTACACCTTC
.	.	TRBJ1-1	TRBV2	CASSPVQGWVNTEAFF	TGTGCCAGCAGCCCTGTACAGGGCTGGGTGAACACTGAAGCTTTCTTT
.	.	TRBJ1-2	TRBV6-5	CASSYGGGGYTF	TGTGCCAGCAGTTACGGCGGGGGCGGCTACACCTTC
.	.	TRBJ1-2	TRBV6-5	CASRPVQDTNYGYTF	TGTGCCAGCAGGCCTGTACAGGACACTAACTATGGCTACACCTTC
.	TRBD1	TRBJ1-2	TRBV27	CASRGQAMGKGYTF	TGTGCCAGCAGGGGACAGGCGATGGGGAAAGGCTACACCTTC
.	TRBD1	TRBJ1-4	TRBV6-1	CASSGQGSTNEKLFF	TGTGCCAGCAGTGGACAGGGTTCAACTAATGAAAAACTGTTTTTT
few	TRBD1	TRBJ1-5	TRBV19	CASSIDLQGVSQPQHF	TGTGCCAGTAGTATAGATCTCCAGGGGGTTTCCCAGCCCCAGCATTTT
.	TRBD1	TRBJ2-5	TRBV19	CASDRGGGETQYF	TGTGCCAGTGACAGGGGCGGAGGTGAGACCCAGTACTTC
.	.	TRBJ1-1	TRBV19	CASTGAGWNTEAFF	TGTGCCAGTACCGGGGCAGGGTGGAACACTGAAGCTTTCTTT
.	.	TRBJ2-7	TRBV30	CAWSERLEQYF	TGTGCCTGGAGTGAGCGCCTCGAGCAGTACTTC
few	TRBD1	TRBJ1-1	TRBV19	CASRDRGRNTEAFF	TGTGCCAGTAGGGACAGGGGGAGGAACACTGAAGCTTTCTTT